The T cell receptor (beta chain) described here comes from a study of cytomegalovirus exposure and HLA in healthy donors. General study findings and limits: Common viral pathogens were later found to be apparently linked to several of the most significant clusters. The majority of TCR sequences were rare, yet some public TCRs appeared in many donors.

As to this clone: What it binds is unknown.

The PCR used 60 Vbeta and 13 Jbeta primers. Method: immunoSEQ multiplex PCR; TCRdb's copy keeps in-frame clones and lacks some. The table includes 90,000 or so clones, roughly four fifths detected once. The V gene's germline CDR1 is SEHNR and CDR2 FQNEAQ (reference sequence). The V and J ends lost 5 bases and 0 bases respectively, with 19 bases between them. CDR3 length: 17 amino acids. The TCR originated in a man aged 30-40 years in good health and CMV-seropositive. Sequencing used PBMCs. This chain links TRBV7-9 with TRBJ1-2; D uncertain. DNA of the CDR3: TGTGCCAGCAGCCCCCCCCTGGGCGCAGAATCTAACTATGGCTACACCTTC. Protein product: CASSPPLGAESNYGYTF.